This record concerns one TCR beta chain sequence. What it binds is unknown. This record comes from a study of blood T cells in healthy people across ages. PCR was performed a second time for 7 to 11 cycles using a sample-barcoded 5' primer and a J-beta primer mix. MiXCR, run by TCRdb on the 5' RACE reads, gives a single entry per CDR3 protein. The sample has about 1.5 million distinct CDR3 sequences; 42% are singletons. The CDR3 has 17 residues. V gave up 4 bases and J gave up 2 bases, with 19 bases separating them. Per germline, CDR1 MGHDK and CDR2 SYGVNS. Findings and caveats of the study: Older individuals had lower TCR beta diversity per million T cells (the decline was roughly linear). Estimates based on one million T cells were treated as lower bounds.

The TCR comes from a woman between 18 and 29 years old in good health. The chain couples TRBV25-1 to TRBJ2-3; the D gene is possibly TRBD2 (6 bases). The sample was blood. The DNA of the CDR3 is TGTGCCAGCAGTGGTTCAAATCGGCGGGGACCCACAGATACGCAGTATTTT. It yields the protein CASSGSNRRGPTDTQYF.